These 23 T cell receptor beta chains originate from one sample sequenced in a study of blood T cell repertoires in COVID-19. Profiling relied on immunoSEQ multiplex PCR, and the TCRdb table lists in-frame clones only, not all of them. The repertoire consists of over 90,000 clones, with 92% occurring once and the leading ten covering around 1.9%. The sequencing input was peripheral blood. The receptor set was obtained from a woman aged 45-60 years with COVID-19, enrolled during active disease.

The chain combines TRBV11-3 with TRBJ2-7, with a weak D call TRBD1 (5 bases). CDR3 length: 12 residues. Between the trimmed V and J ends, which lost 5 bases and 5 bases, there was a span of 10 bases. The germline gives CDR1 SGHNT, CDR2 YENEEA. DNA of the CDR3: TGTGCCAGCAGCGCAAGGGGCCACGAGCAGTACTTC. Translating gives CASSARGHEQYF.

The CDR3 DNA is TGTGCCAGCAGTTACTCGAGGCGGATGAACACTGAAGCTTTCTTT. Translating gives CASSYSRRMNTEAFF. The chain uses TRBV6-6 and TRBJ1-1; D gene unclear. The CDR3 is 15 residues long. The V end lost 0 bases, the J end lost 0 bases, and 8 bases lay between the germline ends. Germline lookup yields CDR1 MNHNY and CDR2 SVGAGI (reference sequence).

The J gene is TRBJ2-7, the V gene TRBV6-1, with D perhaps TRBD2 (5 bases). The CDR3 is 14 amino acids. The germline V gene has CDR1 MNHNS and CDR2 SASEGT. V gave up 0 bases and J gave up 4 bases, with 10 bases separating them. The CDR3 DNA reads as TGTGCCAGCAGTGAAGCGAGGGTGGGGTACGAGCAGTACTTC. Protein product: CASSEARVGYEQYF.

The V and J genes are TRBV13 and TRBJ2-5, with 13 bases lining up with TRBD2. The CDR3 runs to 18 residues. V gave up 4 bases and J gave up 4 bases; unmatched junction bases: 12. Per germline, CDR1 PRHDT and CDR2 FYEKMQ (reference sequence). The CDR3 nucleotides are TGTGCCAGCAGCTCTTGGACTAGCGGGGGTGCTAGGCTAGAGACCCAGTACTTC. This codes for CASSSWTSGGARLETQYF.

Points on this clone: A read error may produce the germline difference seen at one junction end. V is TRBV19 and J is TRBJ2-3; D might be TRBD1 (5 bases). Germline CDR1 is LNHDA and CDR2 is SQIVND (reference sequence). This CDR3 spans 15 amino acids. The CDR3: CASSTNTGNTDMQYF. CDR3 DNA sequence: TGTGCCAGTAGTACAAATACAGGAAACACAGATATGCAGTATTTT.

The chain uses TRBV19 and TRBJ1-2; 8 nucleotides align to TRBD1. The CDR3 runs to 14 residues. CDR1 is LNHDA, CDR2 SQIVND, per germline (reference sequence). V was pared by 2 bases and J by 7 bases, with 6 bases of the junction left unmatched. Written as DNA, the CDR3 is TGTGCCAGTAGTATACAGGGGGCTAACAGTGGCTACACCTTC. Translation gives CASSIQGANSGYTF.

The chain carries TRBV7-6 and TRBJ1-6; 8 bases agree with TRBD1. V dropped 0 bases and J dropped 10; count of bases not matched to a gene: 5. This CDR3 has 15 amino acids. The germline V gene has CDR1 SGHVS and CDR2 FNYEAQ. The CDR3 region has the DNA TGTGCCAGCAGCTTAGCGCAGGGGGCTGGGTCACCCCTCCACTTT. Protein sequence: CASSLAQGAGSPLHF.

This CDR3 reads CATSRLTDTEAFF. The CDR3 DNA reads as TGTGCCACCAGCAGGCTGACAGACACTGAAGCTTTCTTT. This chain uses TRBV15 with TRBJ1-1, with TRBD1 as a possible D gene (5 bases). The CDR3 spans 13 residues. V lost 3 bases and J lost 3, with 8 bases in between. CDR1 is LNHNV and CDR2 is YYDKDF in the germline V gene (reference sequence).

The CDR3 nucleotides read TGTGCCAGCAGCTTAGTAAACGAGCAGTACTTC. It translates to CASSLVNEQYF. The rearrangement links TRBV11-3 to TRBJ2-7, with D hard to call. The germline V and J ends were trimmed by 1 base and 5 bases, with 3 bases remaining between them. This CDR3 contains 11 residues. Per the germline V gene, CDR1 is SGHNT and CDR2 is YENEEA.

V gene TRBV5-4 combines with J gene TRBJ2-1; 12 bases map to TRBD2. CDR1 SGHNT and CDR2 YYREEE come from the germline V gene (reference sequence). The CDR3 is 15 amino acids. The V segment lost 3 bases and the J segment 6 bases; nucleotides outside the gene matches: 4. Written as DNA, the CDR3 is TGTGCCAGCAGCTCCCTAGCGGGGGGGCTCAATGAGCAGTTCTTC. It yields the protein CASSSLAGGLNEQFF.

The gene calls are TRBV11-2 and TRBJ1-4, with D maybe TRBD1 (6 bases). In germline, CDR1 is SGHAT, CDR2 FQNNGV. Between the trimmed V and J ends, which lost 5 bases and 0 bases, there was a span of 19 bases. The CDR3 length is 18 residues. CDR3 DNA sequence: TGTGCCAGCAGCCCCCCCCTTGGACAGCTTGCAACTAATGAAAAACTGTTTTTT. Amino acids: CASSPPLGQLATNEKLFF.

The chain is built from TRBV28 and TRBJ2-5; the match to TRBD1 covers 7 bases. From germline, CDR1 is MDHEN and CDR2 SYDVKM. This CDR3 region has 14 residues. Germline trimming cut 7 bases from V and 1 base from J; bases unmatched to any gene: 6. CDR3 protein: CASTFGTAQETQYF. DNA for the CDR3: TGTGCCAGCACCTTTGGGACAGCCCAAGAGACCCAGTACTTC.

The V call is TRBV7-2, the J call TRBJ1-1, with D possibly TRBD1 on 5 matching bases. Germline CDR1 is SGHTA and CDR2 is FQGNSA. V dropped 2 bases and J dropped 1 base, with 11 bases sitting between them. This CDR3 has 15 amino acids. CDR3 nucleotides: TGTGCCAGCAGCTTAAGGGGTCCTGGGAACACTGAAGCTTTCTTT. Translating gives CASSLRGPGNTEAFF.

The rearrangement uses TRBV5-6 and TRBJ1-1, with TRBD1 identical over 7 bases. Germline-derived CDR1 and CDR2 are SGHDT and YYEEEE. With V trimmed by 4 bases and J by 6 bases, 12 bases remained unmatched. The length of the CDR3 is 15 residues. CDR3: CASSGKRGPFSEAFF. The CDR3 DNA reads as TGTGCCAGCAGCGGAAAGAGGGGGCCTTTCTCTGAAGCTTTCTTT.

The V call is TRBV6-5, the J call TRBJ1-1, with 7 bases fitting TRBD1. The CDR3 length is 13 residues. From germline, CDR1 is MNHEY and CDR2 SVGAGI. The ends lost 9 bases at V and 1 base at J; junction bases unmatched: 5. CDR3 sequence (DNA): TGTGCCAGTGGGGCAGGGGGGAACACTGAAGCTTTCTTT. This gives the protein CASGAGGNTEAFF.

The V and J genes are TRBV5-1 and TRBJ2-3; no reliable D call. V was shortened by 0 bases and J by 6 bases, with 5 bases between the two germline ends. The CDR3 covers 12 residues. The germline gives CDR1 SGHRS, CDR2 YFSETQ. CDR3 nucleotides: TGCGCCAGCAGCTTGGAAGAGGATACGCAGTATTTT. It specifies CASSLEEDTQYF.

This chain links TRBV30 with TRBJ2-1; no firm D call. The CDR3 has 12 residues. The V and J ends lost 2 bases and 4 bases respectively, with 6 bases between them. Germline V gives CDR1 GTSNPN, CDR2 SVGIG (reference sequence). The CDR3 bases are TGTGCCTGGAGTTACTCTTACAATGAGCAGTTCTTC. Protein sequence: CAWSYSYNEQFF.

The genes are TRBV10-3 and TRBJ2-7; D is perhaps TRBD1 (6 bases). V shed 5 bases and J shed 5 bases, with 19 bases lying between them. The CDR3 totals 15 residues. Per the germline V gene, CDR1 is ENHRY and CDR2 is SYGVKD. The CDR3 region has the DNA TGTGCCATCAGTCCCTCATTTTTGGGGGCCGACGAGCAGTACTTC. It codes for CAISPSFLGADEQYF.

This clone was found a few times. The rearrangement joins TRBV6-5 to TRBJ1-1, with 7 positions matching TRBD1. Germline V gene lookup returns CDR1 MNHEY and CDR2 SVGAGI. This CDR3 is built from 14 residues. V gave up 5 bases and J gave up 0 bases; unmatched junction bases: 3. The DNA for the CDR3 is TGTGCCAGCAGTAGGACAGGTATGAACACTGAAGCTTTCTTT. Protein: CASSRTGMNTEAFF.

V usage is TRBV4-3 and J usage is TRBJ2-7; D perhaps matches TRBD1 (6 bases). The CDR3 extends over 16 amino acids. Trimming shortened V by 4 bases and J by 0 bases, and 16 bases separated the two germline ends. CDR1 is LGHNA, CDR2 YSLEER, per germline. Here the CDR3 reads CASSLSTGLFSYEQYF. The CDR3 nucleotides are TGCGCCAGCAGCCTATCGACAGGCCTATTCTCCTACGAGCAGTACTTC.

The chain couples TRBV19 to TRBJ2-1, with D perhaps TRBD2 (6 bases). The germline V and J ends were trimmed by 3 bases and 7 bases, with 16 bases remaining between them. Germline CDR1 LNHDA, CDR2 SQIVND (reference sequence). CDR3 length equals 15 residues. CDR3 DNA: TGTGCCAGTAGTATGGGTCAGGGCGCGGGAAATGAGCAGTTCTTC. This translates into CASSMGQGAGNEQFF.

The chain uses TRBV3-1 (or the pseudogene TRBV3-2) and TRBJ2-5; D may be TRBD2 (5 bases). The CDR3 contains 12 residues. The germline V and J ends were trimmed by 0 bases and 7 bases, with 6 bases remaining between them. Germline values: CDR1 LGHDT, CDR2 YNNKEL (reference sequence). The CDR3 region has the DNA TGTGCCAGCAGCCAAGACGAGGGGACCCAGTACTTC. It codes for CASSQDEGTQYF.

This clone was seen more than once but under ten times. V is TRBV7-3 and J is TRBJ1-1; no clear D. The germline V gene encodes CDR1 SGHTA and CDR2 FQGTGA. The CDR3 has 16 residues. The V and J ends lost 5 bases and 0 bases respectively, with 16 bases between them. This CDR3 reads CASSQYPPGLNTEAFF. DNA for the CDR3: TGTGCCAGCAGCCAATACCCACCAGGTCTGAACACTGAAGCTTTCTTT. The entire variable domain, with the rest obtained from reference TRBV7-3 and TRBJ1-1, is as follows: GAGVSQTPSNKVTEKGKYVELRCDPISGHTALYWYRQSLGQGPEFLIYFQGTGAADDSGLPNDRFFAVRPEGSVSTLKIQRTERGDSAVYLCASSQYPPGLNTEAFFGQGTRLTVV.